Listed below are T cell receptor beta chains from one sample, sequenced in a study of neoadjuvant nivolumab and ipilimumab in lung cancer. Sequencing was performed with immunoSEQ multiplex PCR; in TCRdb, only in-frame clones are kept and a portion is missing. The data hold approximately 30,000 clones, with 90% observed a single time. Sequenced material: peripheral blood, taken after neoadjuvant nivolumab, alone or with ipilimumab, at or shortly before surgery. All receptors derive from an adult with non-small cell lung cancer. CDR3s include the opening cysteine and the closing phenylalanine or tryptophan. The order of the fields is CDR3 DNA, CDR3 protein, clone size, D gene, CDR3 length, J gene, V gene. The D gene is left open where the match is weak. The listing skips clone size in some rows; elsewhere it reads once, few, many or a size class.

CDR3nt: TGTGCCAGCAGCTTGTATTTCACTGAAGCTTTCTTT; CDR3aa: CASSLYFTEAFF; abundance: .; d_gene: .; len: 12; j_gene: TRBJ1-1; v_gene: TRBV5-8
CDR3nt: TGTGCCAGCAGCACCTACCTCGGGGTTACCCCTTATGGCTACACCTTC; CDR3aa: CASSTYLGVTPYGYTF; abundance: .; d_gene: .; len: 16; j_gene: TRBJ1-2; v_gene: TRBV5-4
CDR3nt: TGCGCCAGCAGCCCCGGGACAGGGGAATACAATGAGCAGTTCTTC; CDR3aa: CASSPGTGEYNEQFF; abundance: .; d_gene: TRBD1; len: 15; j_gene: TRBJ2-1; v_gene: TRBV5-1
CDR3nt: TGTGCCAGCAGCTCAGGGTCGGGCAATCAGCCCCAGCATTTT; CDR3aa: CASSSGSGNQPQHF; abundance: .; d_gene: .; len: 14; j_gene: TRBJ1-5; v_gene: TRBV7-6
CDR3nt: TGTGCCAGCAGCTTGAGGTCAGGGGGGAGGGTGAATGAGCAGTTCTTC; CDR3aa: CASSLRSGGRVNEQFF; abundance: .; d_gene: .; len: 16; j_gene: TRBJ2-1; v_gene: TRBV5-4
CDR3nt: TGTGCCAGCAGCCCAAAAGCACAGGGAGGAGACGGGGAGCTGTTTTTT; CDR3aa: CASSPKAQGGDGELFF; abundance: .; d_gene: .; len: 16; j_gene: TRBJ2-2; v_gene: TRBV5-4
CDR3nt: TGCGCCAGCAGCGAGTGGGGGACAGGGCCCCATGAGCAGTTCTTC; CDR3aa: CASSEWGTGPHEQFF; abundance: .; d_gene: TRBD1; len: 15; j_gene: TRBJ2-1; v_gene: TRBV10-1
CDR3nt: TGTGCCAGCAGCTTGGTATCAGGGTTGGGAGAAAAACTGTTTTTT; CDR3aa: CASSLVSGLGEKLFF; abundance: .; d_gene: .; len: 15; j_gene: TRBJ1-4; v_gene: TRBV5-6
CDR3nt: TGTGCCAGCAGCCGCTCAAACATGACACGCCGTGAAGCTTTCTTT; CDR3aa: CASSRSNMTRREAFF; abundance: .; d_gene: .; len: 15; j_gene: TRBJ1-1; v_gene: TRBV4-2
CDR3nt: TGTGCCAGCTCACCAGGGACTAGTGCGACCCAGTACTTC; CDR3aa: CASSPGTSATQYF; abundance: .; d_gene: TRBD2; len: 13; j_gene: TRBJ2-5; v_gene: TRBV18
CDR3nt: TGCGCCAGCAGCCAAGATGAGACAAATTCACCCCTCCACTTT; CDR3aa: CASSQDETNSPLHF; abundance: .; d_gene: .; len: 14; j_gene: TRBJ1-6; v_gene: TRBV4-1
CDR3nt: TGTGCCAGCAGCTACGCAGGGGATCATGAAAAACTGTTTTTT; CDR3aa: CASSYAGDHEKLFF; abundance: .; d_gene: .; len: 14; j_gene: TRBJ1-4; v_gene: TRBV5-5
CDR3nt: TGTGCCAGCAGCTTGAGAGCGTGGGGCGGGGTGTTGATGGAGACCCAGTACTTC; CDR3aa: CASSLRAWGGVLMETQYF; abundance: .; d_gene: .; len: 18; j_gene: TRBJ2-5; v_gene: TRBV7-9
CDR3nt: TGCGCCAGCAGTTCAGGACTAGCTCAGACTAGAGATACGCAGTATTTT; CDR3aa: CASSSGLAQTRDTQYF; abundance: once; d_gene: TRBD2; len: 16; j_gene: TRBJ2-3; v_gene: TRBV5-1
CDR3nt: TGTGCCAGTAGTCGAGCGGGGATGCAAGAGACCCAGTACTTC; CDR3aa: CASSRAGMQETQYF; abundance: .; d_gene: TRBD2; len: 14; j_gene: TRBJ2-5; v_gene: TRBV19
CDR3nt: TGCGCCAGCAGCCAAGATGCTAGCGGGGGCCGGGCCGGGGAGCTGTTTTTT; CDR3aa: CASSQDASGGRAGELFF; abundance: .; d_gene: TRBD2; len: 17; j_gene: TRBJ2-2; v_gene: TRBV4-1
CDR3nt: TGTGCCAGCAGTGAAACGAAGACACTGAATAATTCACCCCTCCACTTT; CDR3aa: CASSETKTLNNSPLHF; abundance: .; d_gene: .; len: 16; j_gene: TRBJ1-6; v_gene: TRBV25-1
CDR3nt: TGTGCCAGCAGCTTTTTCGACAGGGAATCCCCCGACGAGCAGTACTTC; CDR3aa: CASSFFDRESPDEQYF; abundance: .; d_gene: TRBD1; len: 16; j_gene: TRBJ2-7; v_gene: TRBV5-6
CDR3nt: TGCGCCAGCAGCTTGGAGAGAGCAACTAATGAAAAACTGTTTTTT; CDR3aa: CASSLERATNEKLFF; abundance: .; d_gene: .; len: 15; j_gene: TRBJ1-4; v_gene: TRBV5-1
CDR3nt: TGCGCCAGCAGCTTGGACTCGGGGGGGAACACTGAAGCTTTCTTT; CDR3aa: CASSLDSGGNTEAFF; abundance: .; d_gene: .; len: 15; j_gene: TRBJ1-1; v_gene: TRBV5-1
CDR3nt: TGTGCCAGCAGCGTAGGTATCAGGGATTCTGAAGCTTTCTTT; CDR3aa: CASSVGIRDSEAFF; abundance: .; d_gene: .; len: 14; j_gene: TRBJ1-1; v_gene: TRBV9
CDR3nt: TGTGCCAGCAGTGATTATCACAACTATAATTCACCCCTCCACTTT; CDR3aa: CASSDYHNYNSPLHF; abundance: .; d_gene: .; len: 15; j_gene: TRBJ1-6; v_gene: TRBV2
CDR3nt: TGTGCCAGCACCTCGGGACAGGGAAGGGAGCTGTTTTTT; CDR3aa: CASTSGQGRELFF; abundance: .; d_gene: TRBD1; len: 13; j_gene: TRBJ2-2; v_gene: TRBV2
CDR3nt: TGTGCCAGCAGCTCCCTACGGGGGGGGACAGATACGCAGTATTTT; CDR3aa: CASSSLRGGTDTQYF; abundance: once; d_gene: TRBD2; len: 15; j_gene: TRBJ2-3; v_gene: TRBV7-6
CDR3nt: TGCGCCAGCAGCCAAGAACAGAGGGGACGCAATCAGCCCCAGCATTTT; CDR3aa: CASSQEQRGRNQPQHF; abundance: .; d_gene: .; len: 16; j_gene: TRBJ1-5; v_gene: TRBV4-1
CDR3nt: TGCGCCAGCAGTGAACAGGGACCGAACACTGAAGCTTTCTTT; CDR3aa: CASSEQGPNTEAFF; abundance: .; d_gene: .; len: 14; j_gene: TRBJ1-1; v_gene: TRBV10-2
CDR3nt: TGTGCCAGCAGGGGCGGAGTACGGGAGACCCAGTACTTC; CDR3aa: CASRGGVRETQYF; abundance: once; d_gene: .; len: 13; j_gene: TRBJ2-5; v_gene: TRBV6-1
CDR3nt: TGTGCCAGCAGCCAAGATCGTAGGGGGGGCCGAAGAGATACGCAGTATTTT; CDR3aa: CASSQDRRGGRRDTQYF; abundance: .; d_gene: .; len: 17; j_gene: TRBJ2-3; v_gene: TRBV14
CDR3nt: TGCGCCAGCAGCTTTCGTAGCTCTAATGAAAAACTGTTTTTT; CDR3aa: CASSFRSSNEKLFF; abundance: .; d_gene: .; len: 14; j_gene: TRBJ1-4; v_gene: TRBV5-1
CDR3nt: TGTGCCAGCAGTGTTGACGCCGGGACTGAAGCTTTCTTT; CDR3aa: CASSVDAGTEAFF; abundance: .; d_gene: .; len: 13; j_gene: TRBJ1-1; v_gene: TRBV6-1
CDR3nt: TGTGCCAGCTCACCACCGGAGGGTCAAGGGGCGCCGAGAAACACCATATATTTT; CDR3aa: CASSPPEGQGAPRNTIYF; abundance: .; d_gene: .; len: 18; j_gene: TRBJ1-3; v_gene: TRBV18
CDR3nt: TGCGCCAGCAGTGAGTCGGGCACAGGACGCCTTGAAAAACTGTTTTTT; CDR3aa: CASSESGTGRLEKLFF; abundance: .; d_gene: .; len: 16; j_gene: TRBJ1-4; v_gene: TRBV10-2
CDR3nt: TGCGCCAGCAGCTTTCAACCGGGGACAGGGTATGGCTACACCTTC; CDR3aa: CASSFQPGTGYGYTF; abundance: .; d_gene: TRBD1; len: 15; j_gene: TRBJ1-2; v_gene: TRBV5-1
CDR3nt: TGTGCCAGCAGCCAGGGGTCGAACACTGAAGCTTTCTTT; CDR3aa: CASSQGSNTEAFF; abundance: .; d_gene: .; len: 13; j_gene: TRBJ1-1; v_gene: TRBV4-2
CDR3nt: TGCGCCAGCAGTGAGAAGGCCATAGATGTGGTGGGCAATGAGCAGTTCTTC; CDR3aa: CASSEKAIDVVGNEQFF; abundance: once; d_gene: .; len: 17; j_gene: TRBJ2-1; v_gene: TRBV10-2